Listed below are T cell receptor beta chains from one sample, sequenced in a study of blood T cell repertoires in COVID-19. Some clones are missing from TCRdb's copy, which holds only in-frame ones; the method was immunoSEQ multiplex PCR. The table includes hundreds of thousands of clones, roughly 88% detected once. Sequenced: PBMCs or T cells enriched from blood (not recorded which). These receptors were obtained from a woman in her late teens or twenties who had been exposed to COVID-19. Both conserved end residues are part of each CDR3. D genes are given only for firm matches. Not every row has a clone size; where given, it reads once, few, many or a size class.

size	D	V	J	DNA	CDR3
-	TRBD2	TRBV12-5	TRBJ2-4	TGTGCTAGTGCGGGGGGGCTAATTGACATTCAGTACTTC	CASAGGLIDIQYF
-	TRBD1	TRBV9	TRBJ1-4	TGTGCCAGCAGCCAGGGACAGGGTAATGAAAAACTGTTTTTT	CASSQGQGNEKLFF
-	-	TRBV19	TRBJ2-7	TGTGCCAGTAGTCCGAGGGACACCCCCTCCTACGAGCAGTACTTC	CASSPRDTPSYEQYF
-	TRBD1	TRBV25-1	TRBJ1-2	TGTGCCAGCAGTGCCGACAGGGGGCTTGGCTACACCTTC	CASSADRGLGYTF
few	TRBD1	TRBV4-2	TRBJ1-3	TGTGCCAGCAGCTTGCAGGGGGAGCCTGGAAACACCATATATTTT	CASSLQGEPGNTIYF
once	-	TRBV5-5	TRBJ2-6	TGTGCCAGCAGCTTGTCGGCGACAGCCGACTCTGGGGCCAACGTCCTGACTTTC	CASSLSATADSGANVLTF
-	TRBD1	TRBV2	TRBJ2-5	TGTGCCAGCAGTGAAGCCAGACAGGGGGCCCAAGAGACCCAGTACTTC	CASSEARQGAQETQYF
-	TRBD2	TRBV12-3/TRBV12-4	TRBJ2-7	TGTGCCAGCAGTTCTTTAGCGGGGTACGAGCAGTACTTC	CASSSLAGYEQYF
-	-	TRBV30	TRBJ1-1	TGTGCCTGGAGTGACCAGGGGACGGTGGCTTTCTTT	CAWSDQGTVAFF
-	-	TRBV7-2	TRBJ2-7	TGTGCCAGCAGCTTAGCCAGGGCGGACTACGAGCAGTACTTC	CASSLARADYEQYF
-	TRBD1	TRBV19	TRBJ2-7	TGTGCCAGTAGTATCGGGACAGGGGATTCCTACGAGCAGTACTTC	CASSIGTGDSYEQYF
-	-	TRBV6-5	TRBJ1-6	TGTGCCAGCAACCGTATAAGAGGGTTCAATTCACCCCTCCACTTT	CASNRIRGFNSPLHF
-	TRBD2	TRBV7-2	TRBJ2-1	TGTGCCAGCAGCTTTCGGGCTAGCGGGGTCAATGAGCAGTTCTTC	CASSFRASGVNEQFF
once	-	TRBV5-5	TRBJ1-1	TGTGCCAGCAGTGACGGGGGCACTGAAGCTTTCTTT	CASSDGGTEAFF
-	-	TRBV12-3/TRBV12-4	TRBJ1-2	TGTGCCAGCACCCACATTGGTGGCTACACCTTC	CASTHIGGYTF
-	-	TRBV28	TRBJ1-5	TGTGCCAGCACGGGAGGAAATAGCAATCAGCCCCAGCATTTT	CASTGGNSNQPQHF
-	-	TRBV6-5	TRBJ2-2	TGTGCCAGCAGGGACTCGAACACCGGGGAGCTGTTTTTT	CASRDSNTGELFF
-	TRBD1	TRBV7-7	TRBJ2-1	TGTGCTAGCAGCTTAATGTTGGGACAGGGCAAGGAGCAGTTCTTC	CASSLMLGQGKEQFF
few	-	TRBV15	TRBJ1-1	TGTGCCACCAGCAGAGATAGGGGTGACACTGAAGCTTTCTTT	CATSRDRGDTEAFF
-	-	TRBV27	TRBJ2-7	TGTGCCAGCAGGGTTGGTGGACGGGGGTATTACGAGCAGTACTTC	CASRVGGRGYYEQYF
-	-	TRBV19	TRBJ2-3	TGTGCCAGTAGTCCCCTACTAGCAGGGACAGATACGCAGTATTTT	CASSPLLAGTDTQYF
few	-	TRBV27	TRBJ1-2	TGTGCCAGCAGTTTGATCCGGGAGGCAGGGAGCTATGGCTACACCTTC	CASSLIREAGSYGYTF
-	TRBD2	TRBV4-1	TRBJ2-7	TGCGCCAGCAGTCCGGGACTAGCAGGCGAGCAGTACTTC	CASSPGLAGEQYF
-	TRBD1	TRBV28	TRBJ2-7	TGTGCCAGCAGTGTGACCGGGACAGGGCACTACGAGCAGTACTTC	CASSVTGTGHYEQYF
-	-	TRBV5-1	TRBJ2-1	TGCGCCAGTACCCCGGGGACAACCCCCTACAATGAGCAGTTCTTC	CASTPGTTPYNEQFF
once	TRBD1	TRBV10-3	TRBJ2-7	TGTGCCATCAGTGAGGGACAGGGCTACGAGCAGTACTTC	CAISEGQGYEQYF
-	TRBD2	TRBV19	TRBJ2-2	TGTGCCAGTAGAACTCCGGGACTAGAGATTTGGTCGCCCGGGGAGCTGTTTTTT	CASRTPGLEIWSPGELFF